The 8 T cell receptor beta chains given below trace back to one sample, sequenced in a study of cytomegalovirus exposure and HLA in healthy donors. PCR primers comprised 60 Vbeta and 13 Jbeta primers. Repertoires were generated with immunoSEQ multiplex PCR, while TCRdb's copy carries only in-frame clones and drops some. The sample lists around 88,000 clones, under 85% seen once, with 4.1% in the top ten. The source material was PBMCs. The receptors here all came from a woman in her thirties or forties in good health and CMV-seropositive.

This chain links TRBV5-1 with TRBJ2-3; D is possibly TRBD2 (6 bases). The CDR3 has 15 amino acids. Between the trimmed V and J ends, which lost 6 bases and 0 bases, there was a span of 14 bases. Germline V lookup: CDR1 SGHRS, CDR2 YFSETQ. The DNA of the CDR3 is TGCGCCAGCAAACTTAGCGGACCTAGCACAGATACGCAGTATTTT. This gives the protein CASKLSGPSTDTQYF.

V usage is TRBV5-1 and J usage is TRBJ1-1; 7 bases map to TRBD1. The germline gives CDR1 SGHRS, CDR2 YFSETQ. The V gene end was trimmed by 0 bases and the J gene end by 2 bases; junction bases not matched to a gene: 10. The CDR3 totals 17 residues. CDR3 bases: TGCGCCAGCAGCTTGGGCGGGACAGTGATTCTAAACACTGAAGCTTTCTTT. Encoded protein: CASSLGGTVILNTEAFF.

The chain carries TRBV7-8 and TRBJ1-3, with D perhaps TRBD1 (5 bases). Germline-derived CDR1 and CDR2 are SGHVS and FQNEAQ. Trimming left V 6 bases short and J 3 bases short, with 9 bases between. This CDR3 contains 13 residues. CDR3 amino acids: CASRAGFGNTIYF. Here the CDR3 DNA reads TGTGCCAGCAGGGCAGGGTTTGGAAACACCATATATTTT. The full variable domain, rest sourced from reference TRBV7-8 and TRBJ1-3, is GAGVSQSPRYKVAKRGQDVALRCDPISGHVSLFWYQQALGQGPEFLTYFQNEAQLDKSGLPSDRFFAERPEGSVSTLKIQRTQQEDSAVYLCASRAGFGNTIYFGEGSWLTVV.

This clone appeared a few times. The chain employs TRBV2 and TRBJ1-1; D unclear. The V end lost 6 bases, the J end lost 0 bases, and 8 bases lay between the germline ends. Germline V lookup: CDR1 SNHLY, CDR2 FYNNEI. CDR3 length: 13 residues. CDR3 in amino acids: CASSSEVNTEAFF. The CDR3 coding sequence is TGTGCCAGCAGCTCGGAGGTGAACACTGAAGCTTTCTTT.

This chain joins TRBV10-3 and TRBJ1-5, with a possible D match to TRBD1 (6 bases). The CDR3 is made up of 15 amino acids. Trimming took 10 bases from V and 4 from J, leaving 20 bases between them. Germline-derived CDR1 and CDR2 are ENHRY and SYGVKD. The CDR3 nucleotides are TGTGCCACCCGTTTCGGACGCGACAGGAATCAGCCCCAGCATTTT. Its protein is CATRFGRDRNQPQHF.

J is TRBJ2-1 and V is TRBV19, with TRBD2 as a possible D gene (6 bases). V was shortened by 6 bases and J by 0 bases, with 18 bases between the two germline ends. The CDR3 consists of 17 residues. Germline V lookup: CDR1 LNHDA, CDR2 SQIVND (reference sequence). This CDR3 is CASRGGAGLGSYNEQFF. CDR3 bases: TGTGCCAGTAGAGGAGGGGCGGGATTGGGCTCCTACAATGAGCAGTTCTTC.

This clone came up once. This chain joins TRBV6-1 and TRBJ2-7; 12 nucleotides line up with TRBD2. The CDR3 sequence is 15 residues long. Germline V gene lookup returns CDR1 MNHNS and CDR2 SASEGT. The trim removed 7 bases at V and 5 bases at J, leaving 9 bases unmatched. The CDR3 is CASTLTSGSPHEQYF. As DNA, the CDR3 is TGTGCCAGCACTTTGACTAGCGGGAGTCCCCACGAGCAGTACTTC.

The rearrangement links TRBV13 to TRBJ2-3; 7 positions match TRBD2. CDR3 length: 16 amino acids. CDR1 is PRHDT, CDR2 FYEKMQ, per germline (reference sequence). V shed 0 bases, J shed 6 bases, and the junction held 9 bases outside the gene matches. DNA for the CDR3: TGTGCCAGCAGCTTAGGATCGGGGAGGGGTTCGGATACGCAGTATTTT. Its protein product is CASSLGSGRGSDTQYF.